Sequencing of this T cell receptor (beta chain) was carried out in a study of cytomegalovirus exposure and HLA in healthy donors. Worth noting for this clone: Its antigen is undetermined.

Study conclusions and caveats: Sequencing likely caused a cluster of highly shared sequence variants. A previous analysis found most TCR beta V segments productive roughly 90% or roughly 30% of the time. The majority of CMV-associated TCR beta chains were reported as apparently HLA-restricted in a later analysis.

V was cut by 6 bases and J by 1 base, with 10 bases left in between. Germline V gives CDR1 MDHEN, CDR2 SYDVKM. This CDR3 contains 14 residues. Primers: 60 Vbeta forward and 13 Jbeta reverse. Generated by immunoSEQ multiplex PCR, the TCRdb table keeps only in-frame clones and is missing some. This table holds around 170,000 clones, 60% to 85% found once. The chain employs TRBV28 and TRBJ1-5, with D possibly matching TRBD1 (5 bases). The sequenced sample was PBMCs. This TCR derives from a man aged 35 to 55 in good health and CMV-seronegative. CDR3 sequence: CASSRTLSNQPQHF. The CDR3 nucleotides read TGTGCCAGCAGCCGGACACTGAGCAATCAGCCCCAGCATTTT.